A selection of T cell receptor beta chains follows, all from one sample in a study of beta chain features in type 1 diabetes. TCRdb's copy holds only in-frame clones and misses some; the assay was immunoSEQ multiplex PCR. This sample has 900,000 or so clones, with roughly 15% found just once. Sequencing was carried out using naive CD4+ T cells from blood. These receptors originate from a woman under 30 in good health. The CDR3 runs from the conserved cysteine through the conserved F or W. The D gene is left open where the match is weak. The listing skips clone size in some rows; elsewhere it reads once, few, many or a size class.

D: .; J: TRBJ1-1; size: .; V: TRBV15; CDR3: CATSTDRNTEAFF; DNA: TGTGCCACCAGCACCGACAGAAACACTGAAGCTTTCTTT
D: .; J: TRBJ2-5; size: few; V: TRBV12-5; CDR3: CASGNSGSETQYF; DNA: TGTGCTAGTGGTAACTCAGGGTCAGAGACCCAGTACTTC
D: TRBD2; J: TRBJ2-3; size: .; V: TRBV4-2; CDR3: CASSQELAGLGTQYF; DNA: TGTGCCAGCAGCCAGGAGCTAGCGGGTTTGGGTACGCAGTATTTT
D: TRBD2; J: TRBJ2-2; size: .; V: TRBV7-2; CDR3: CASSGGAGVTGELFF; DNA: TGTGCCAGCAGCGGAGGAGCGGGGGTCACCGGGGAGCTGTTTTTT
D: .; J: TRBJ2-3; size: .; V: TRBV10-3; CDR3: CAISEYRGTDTQYF; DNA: TGTGCCATCAGTGAGTATCGAGGCACAGATACGCAGTATTTT
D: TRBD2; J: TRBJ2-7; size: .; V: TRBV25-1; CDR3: CASISSGGYEQYF; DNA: TGTGCCAGCATCAGTTCGGGAGGGTACGAGCAGTACTTC
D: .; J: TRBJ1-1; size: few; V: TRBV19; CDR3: CASTRKGGYSEAFF; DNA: TGTGCCAGTACCCGCAAGGGGGGGTATTCTGAAGCTTTCTTT
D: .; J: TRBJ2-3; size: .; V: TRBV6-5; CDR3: CASSYSSTSMNTQYF; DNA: TGTGCCAGCAGTTACTCGTCTACTAGTATGAATACGCAGTATTTT
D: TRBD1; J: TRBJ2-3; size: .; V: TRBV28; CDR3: CASRRDRVADTQYF; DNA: TGTGCCAGCCGGCGGGACAGGGTGGCAGATACGCAGTATTTT
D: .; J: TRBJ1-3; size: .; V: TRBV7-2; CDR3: CASSLSLGAAGNTIYF; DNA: TGTGCCAGCAGCTTGAGTCTGGGGGCAGCTGGAAACACCATATATTTT
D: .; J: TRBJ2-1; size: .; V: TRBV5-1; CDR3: CASNHRESSYNEQFF; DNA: TGCGCCAGCAACCACAGGGAAAGCTCCTACAATGAGCAGTTCTTC
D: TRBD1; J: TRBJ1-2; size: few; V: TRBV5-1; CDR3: CASSSGQANYGYTF; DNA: TGCGCCAGCAGCTCCGGACAGGCAAACTATGGCTACACCTTC
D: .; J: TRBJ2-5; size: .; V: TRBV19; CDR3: CASSIGRSQETQYF; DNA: TGTGCCAGTAGTATAGGCCGCAGCCAAGAGACCCAGTACTTC
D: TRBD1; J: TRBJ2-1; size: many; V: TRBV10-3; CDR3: CAISEFGQGNEQFF; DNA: TGTGCCATCAGTGAGTTTGGACAGGGGAATGAGCAGTTCTTC
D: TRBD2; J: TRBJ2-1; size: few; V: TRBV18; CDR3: CASSPGTSGMGEQFF; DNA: TGTGCCAGCTCACCGGGGACTAGCGGGATGGGTGAGCAGTTCTTC
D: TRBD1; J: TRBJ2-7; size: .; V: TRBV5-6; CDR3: CASSVGGGTVSDEQYF; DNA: TGTGCCAGCAGCGTCGGTGGTGGGACAGTATCGGACGAGCAGTACTTC
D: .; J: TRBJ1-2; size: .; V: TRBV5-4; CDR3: CASSSENYGYTF; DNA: TGTGCCAGCAGCTCCGAGAACTATGGCTACACCTTC
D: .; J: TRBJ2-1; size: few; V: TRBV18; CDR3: CASSLTTSSYNEQFF; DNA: TGTGCCAGCTCACTTACTACTAGCTCCTACAATGAGCAGTTCTTC
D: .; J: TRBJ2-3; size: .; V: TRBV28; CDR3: CASSFSAGGTDTQYF; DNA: TGTGCCAGCAGTTTCTCAGCGGGCGGCACAGATACGCAGTATTTT
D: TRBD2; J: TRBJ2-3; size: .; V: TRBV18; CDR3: CASSPRRGAYTDTQYF; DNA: TGTGCCAGCTCACCACGGCGGGGGGCTTACACAGATACGCAGTATTTT
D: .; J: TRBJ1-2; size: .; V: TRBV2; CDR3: CASRAGPLFYTF; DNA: TGTGCCAGCAGGGCCGGGCCCTTATTCTACACCTTC
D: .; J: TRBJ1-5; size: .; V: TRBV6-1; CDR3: CASRAVASNQPQHF; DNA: TGTGCCAGCAGAGCCGTCGCGAGCAATCAGCCCCAGCATTTT
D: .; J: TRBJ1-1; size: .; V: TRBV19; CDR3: CASKRVMNTEAFF; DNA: TGTGCCAGTAAACGCGTTATGAACACTGAAGCTTTCTTT
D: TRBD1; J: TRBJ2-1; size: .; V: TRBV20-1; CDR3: CSATTGTGQFF; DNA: TGCAGTGCTACGACCGGGACAGGCCAGTTCTTC
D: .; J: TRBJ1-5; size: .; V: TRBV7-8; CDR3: CASSADRFSNQPQHF; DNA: TGTGCCAGCAGTGCGGATAGGTTTAGCAATCAGCCCCAGCATTTT
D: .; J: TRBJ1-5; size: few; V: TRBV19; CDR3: CASSGGLSNQPQHF; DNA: TGTGCCAGTAGCGGGGGCCTCAGCAATCAGCCCCAGCATTTT
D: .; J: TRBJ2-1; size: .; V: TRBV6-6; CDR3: CASSGTGPLRGEQFF; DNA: TGTGCCAGCAGTGGAACGGGACCCCTAAGAGGTGAGCAGTTCTTC
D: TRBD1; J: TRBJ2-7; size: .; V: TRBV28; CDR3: CASRLGQGHPYEQYF; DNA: TGTGCCAGCAGGCTGGGACAGGGACATCCCTACGAGCAGTACTTC